The next 2 T cell receptor beta chains were all read from a single sample in a study of blood T cell repertoires in COVID-19. TCRdb's copy holds only in-frame clones and misses some; the assay was immunoSEQ multiplex PCR. The profile covers approximately 250,000 clones, with about 91% appearing a single time and 0.95% to 1.5% taken by the ten largest. The sequencing input was PBMCs or T cells enriched from blood (not recorded which). These receptors were collected from a woman in her forties with acute COVID-19.

The chain employs TRBV7-6 and TRBJ2-2; 10 bases match TRBD2. Trimming removed 1 base from V and 4 bases from J; junction bases left unmatched: 3. The CDR3 is 16 residues long. The germline gives CDR1 SGHVS, CDR2 FNYEAQ. The DNA of the CDR3 is TGTGCCAGCAGCTTAGTAGCGGGAGGAGCCACCGGGGAGCTGTTTTTT. Translation gives CASSLVAGGATGELFF.

The chain employs TRBV11-3 and TRBJ2-1; weak D call: TRBD2 (6 bases). Between the trimmed V and J ends, which lost 5 bases and 1 base, there was a span of 12 bases. The CDR3 totals 15 residues. The germline V gene has CDR1 SGHNT and CDR2 YENEEA. In nucleotides, the CDR3 is TGTGCCAGCAGCCCCTTAGCGGCATCCTACAATGAGCAGTTCTTC. Translated: CASSPLAASYNEQFF.